The source of this T cell receptor (beta chain) is a study of cytomegalovirus exposure and HLA in healthy donors. Use of 60 Vbeta and 13 Jbeta primers characterized the PCR. Only in-frame clones appear in the TCRdb table, and some are missing; sequencing was by immunoSEQ multiplex PCR. In the table there are some 110,000 clones, around 80% of which are singletons. J lost 4 bases, V lost 1 base, and 7 bases had no gene match. The CDR3 runs 16 residues. Per the germline V gene, CDR1 is SGHDN and CDR2 is FVKESK. Whole-study results and caveats: One cluster of highly shared sequence variants probably arose as a sequencing artifact. In vitro assays verified that three CMV-associated chains recognized CMV antigens specifically. Most TCR sequences were rare, but some public TCRs occurred in many donors. Some V segments could not be told apart, so they were left out, TRBV6-2 and TRBV6-3 among them.

This clone appeared a few times. The antigen is unknown. This TCR was recovered from a man between 18 and 35 years old in good health and CMV-seronegative. V and J are TRBV14 and TRBJ2-5; TRBD2 matches at 9 bases. The sample consisted of PBMCs. CDR3 in amino acids: CASSQAPSGARETQYF. CDR3 in DNA: TGTGCCAGCAGCCAAGCCCCTAGCGGGGCTAGAGAGACCCAGTACTTC.